This record covers a single T cell receptor (beta chain). It has no known antigen specificity. Per-nucleotide qualities are absent, and no much larger clonotype sits a single base away. In light of the paper, this sample's time point label describes: recipient (host-origin) PBMCs collected before allo-HCT. The library came from the immunoSEQ multiplex PCR assay. Adaptive Biotechnologies performed the TCRbeta CDR3 sequencing at survey depth and reported CDR3 sequences, V/J genes, productive frequency and template counts. Amplification of TCR beta CDR3 regions was performed from genomic DNA rather than from RNA. The published analysis was carried out like this. Jensen-Shannon divergence was used to quantify pairwise repertoire overlap between tissues, with a value of 1 meaning complete divergence and a value of 0 meaning identical repertoires. Tissues were clustered by single-linkage agglomerative hierarchical clustering of pairwise JSD values, and the clustering results were displayed as dendrograms. GLIPH2 was run on all patient samples with simulation_depth 1000, kmer_min_depth 3 and cdr3_length_cutoff 8, and groups with more than two unique CDR3s were retained. A standardized tissue-overlap score was generated by extrapolating Jaccard GLIPH-group overlap across patients to a standard repertoire size of 1000 clones. Associations of diversity with clinical or experimental variables used linear mixed-effect models with tissue fixed effects and individual random effects. TCRdb took this table from immuneACCESS and kept in-frame rearrangements with V and J called. Such tables lack part of the clones; where checked against another copy, unresolved V genes explain under half of the gap, and the rest is unexplained. For V, J and clone size, that table is used; D and trimming come from the DNA. For this sample there are roughly 25,000 clones; roughly 89% appear just once. The ten largest clones take up 2% of the sample.

The sample comes from a study of tissue T cells after allogeneic stem cell transplantation (dated by TCRdb to between 2021 and 2024). For context, the study as a whole: Over a roughly three-year period, a research-autopsy study prospectively enrolled several adult allo-HCT recipients who had steroid-refractory GVHD. Every GVHD patient received a graft from a donor; a handful of grafts were unmodified and three were CD34-selected to deplete T cells. Gastrointestinal GVHD was present in all GVHD patients, several lines of GVHD-directed therapy were administered to all GVHD patients, and skin involvement was additionally present in four to six GVHD patients. For viably preserved blood and marrow, CD3+ T cells were flow-sorted when cell numbers permitted, and smaller samples went directly to DNA extraction. The study profiled TCR beta repertoires in many tissues obtained from research autopsies of patients with and without GVHD, and also in mouse models of GVHD. The human arm was conducted as a prospective observational study, and neither blinding nor randomization was performed. The research as a whole found: Within patients, how anatomically similar tissues were was a major factor shaping TCR repertoire composition, regardless of disease or transplant status. Which tissue TCRs were alloreactive or antigen-specific was not determined in the study, and some of the clones might have been host cells that persisted. Sampling depth was acknowledged as a limitation, and the patient cohort was both small and clinically heterogeneous. Only a few T cell clones appeared in more than one patient, yet motif-based clustering showed tissue-specific repertoire signatures that were shared between patients. Blood and spleen T cells captured only a limited portion of the TCR repertoire detected in tissues, in both patients and mice.

This clonotype originated in a male donor at least 60 years old who later had graft-versus-host disease after an allogeneic stem cell transplant. The source was blood, collected before transplantation.

The encoded CDR3 is CASSLSQTYNSPLHF. The nucleotide sequence is TGTGCCAGCAGCTTATCCCAGACTTATAATTCACCCCTCCACTTT. The V and J segments used are TRBV7-3 and TRBJ1-6, with no confident D gene call. CDR1 and CDR2 are drawn from the germline V gene: SGHTA, FQGTGA. V lost 2 bases and J lost 4 bases; the stretch between them is 9 bases long. The CDR3 runs 15 amino acids, cysteine and phenylalanine included. Left in the record is the CDR3 DNA by itself, 45 bases read in frame from the first base.